Following are 13 T cell receptor beta chains from one sample sequenced in a study of blood T cell repertoires in COVID-19 (dated by TCRdb to about 2020). The method was the immunoSEQ multiplex PCR assay. What TCRdb holds here is the immuneACCESS table cut down to in-frame rearrangements. Part of the clones is not present; checked against another copy, under half of the missing clones reflect an unresolved V gene, and the others are unexplained. For this sample there are hundreds of thousands of clones; approximately 91% appear just once. The ten largest clonotypes hold 12% of the sample. Sequenced material: peripheral blood. The receptors shown here come from a woman in her sixties or seventies with acute or convalescent COVID-19.

This clone was counted once. V is TRBV28 and J is TRBJ1-1, with D unclear. Germline-derived CDR1 and CDR2 are MDHEN and SYDVKM. Between the trimmed V and J ends, which lost 6 bases and 7 bases, there was a span of 12 bases. CDR3 size: 12 residues. The CDR3 loop is CASSYMGSEAFF. DNA of the CDR3: TGTGCCAGCAGCTACATGGGGAGTGAAGCTTTCTTT. Full variable domain (outside the CDR3, taken from reference TRBV28 and TRBJ1-1): DVKVTQSSRYLVKRTGEKVFLECVQDMDHENMFWYRQDPGLGLRLIYFSYDVKMKEKGDIPEGYSVSREKKERFSLILESASTNQTSMYLCASSYMGSEAFFGQGTRLTVV.

V usage is TRBV28 and J usage is TRBJ1-2; 7 nucleotides align to TRBD1. V shed 3 bases, J shed 1 base, and the junction held 5 bases outside the gene matches. Germline V gene sequence: CDR1 MDHEN, CDR2 SYDVKM. This CDR3 region has 15 residues. This CDR3 is CASSFLTGVNYGYTF. As DNA, the CDR3 is TGTGCCAGCAGTTTCTTAACAGGGGTTAACTATGGCTACACCTTC.

The chain combines TRBV6-5 with TRBJ1-6; the D gene is possibly TRBD1 (5 bases). Deletions cut 6 bases from V and 0 bases from J, with 6 bases between. Germline V gene sequence: CDR1 MNHEY, CDR2 SVGAGI. The CDR3 has 14 amino acids. CDR3: CASRTVSYNSPLHF. CDR3 DNA sequence: TGTGCCAGCAGGACAGTCTCCTATAATTCACCCCTCCACTTT.

The chain links TRBV5-1 to TRBJ1-2; D remains ambiguous. Trimming took off 1 base at V and 8 bases at J, with 12 bases between the two ends. The length of the CDR3 is 13 residues. Germline V lookup: CDR1 SGHRS, CDR2 YFSETQ. The CDR3 nucleotides are TGCGCCAGCAGCTTGTCCCTAACTATGGGCTACACCTTC. Its translation: CASSLSLTMGYTF.

The CDR3: CASRKTGSYGYTF. The CDR3 DNA reads as TGTGCCAGCAGGAAAACAGGGAGCTATGGCTACACCTTC. This chain connects TRBV6-5 to TRBJ1-2, with a weak D call TRBD1 (6 bases). V was pared by 6 bases and J by 4 bases, with 12 bases between. Germline CDR1 reads MNHEY; CDR2 reads SVGAGI. The CDR3 consists of 13 residues.

The V call is TRBV5-4, the J call TRBJ2-5; TRBD2 agrees at 13 bases. CDR3 size: 16 residues. Unmatched junction bases numbered 6, after V lost 5 bases and J lost 2 bases. CDR1 and CDR2 from the germline V gene are SGHNT and YYREEE (reference sequence). CDR3 bases: TGTGCCAGCAGTTTCAGACTAGCGGGGGGACAAGAGACCCAGTACTTC. Protein product: CASSFRLAGGQETQYF. The complete variable domain, with remaining parts taken from reference TRBV5-4 and TRBJ2-5, reads ETGVTQSPTHLIKTRGQQVTLRCSSQSGHNTVSWYQQALGQGPQFIFQYYREEENGRGNFPPRFSGLQFPNYSSELNVNALELDDSALYLCASSFRLAGGQETQYFGPGTRLLVL.

This clone has only one observation. The V and J genes are TRBV9 and TRBJ2-3; D is unresolved. The CDR3 has 15 residues. Deletions cut 0 bases from V and 2 bases from J, with 10 bases between. CDR1 SGDLS and CDR2 YYNGEE come from the germline V gene. The chain's CDR3 is CASSVAPASTDTQYF. Here the CDR3 DNA reads TGTGCCAGCAGCGTAGCCCCAGCGTCCACAGATACGCAGTATTTT.

This chain links TRBV18 with TRBJ1-5; 8 positions agree with TRBD1. The CDR3 loop spans 14 amino acids. The germline gives CDR1 KGHSH, CDR2 LQKENI. The ends lost 3 bases at V and 3 bases at J; junction bases unmatched: 1. The CDR3 sequence is CASSPTGDNQPQHF. In DNA, the CDR3 is TGTGCCAGCTCACCGACAGGGGACAATCAGCCCCAGCATTTT.

The genes are TRBV5-6 and TRBJ2-1; 7 bases align to TRBD2. Losses at the gene ends were 6 bases for V and 10 bases for J; bases not matched to a gene: 19. There are 16 residues in the CDR3. The germline CDR1 and CDR2 sequences are SGHDT and YYEEEE. The CDR3 spells CASTFLWRESPGEQFF. The CDR3 DNA is TGTGCCAGCACCTTCTTGTGGCGGGAGTCACCGGGGGAGCAGTTCTTC. Full variable domain (outside the CDR3, taken from reference TRBV5-6 and TRBJ2-1): DAGVTQSPTHLIKTRGQQVTLRCSPKSGHDTVSWYQQALGQGPQFIFQYYEEEERQRGNFPDRFSGHQFPNYSSELNVNALLLGDSALYLCASTFLWRESPGEQFFGPGTRLTVL.

The CDR3 protein is CATSDLGQLETQYF. CDR3 sequence (DNA): TGTGCCACCAGTGATTTAGGACAACTAGAGACCCAGTACTTC. The V and J genes are TRBV24-1 and TRBJ2-5; TRBD1 might be the D (5 bases). Germline CDR1 reads KGHDR; CDR2 reads SFDVKD. The CDR3 has 14 amino acids. V gave up 1 base and J gave up 4 bases, with 9 bases separating them.

The gene calls are TRBV9 and TRBJ2-1, with 7 positions matching TRBD1. The CDR3 consists of 16 residues. From germline, CDR1 is SGDLS and CDR2 YYNGEE. V trimming: 0 bases; J trimming: 1 base; junction bases outside the gene matches: 4. The DNA for the CDR3 is TGTGCCAGCAGCGTAGGTATGGGACAGTCCTACAATGAGCAGTTCTTC. This sequence encodes CASSVGMGQSYNEQFF.

The rearrangement uses TRBV7-2 and TRBJ1-5; 9 bases are a match to TRBD1. CDR1 and CDR2 from the germline V gene are SGHTA and FQGNSA. There are 15 residues in the CDR3. Trimming cost V 1 base and J 3 bases; bases outside gene matches: 1. CDR3 in amino acids: CASSLDRGPNQPQHF. In DNA form, the CDR3 reads TGTGCCAGCAGCTTAGACAGGGGGCCCAATCAGCCCCAGCATTTT. Full variable domain (outside the CDR3, taken from reference TRBV7-2 and TRBJ1-5): GAGVSQSPSNKVTEKGKDVELRCDPISGHTALYWYRQSLGQGLEFLIYFQGNSAPDKSGLPSDRFSAERTGGSVSTLTIQRTQQEDSAVYLCASSLDRGPNQPQHFGDGTRLSIL.

This chain connects TRBV3-1 (or the pseudogene TRBV3-2) to TRBJ2-2; a possible D gene is TRBD2 (6 bases). Trimming took 1 base from V and 8 from J, leaving 11 bases between them. The CDR3 is 14 residues long. CDR1 and CDR2 (germline): LGHDT, YNNKEL (reference sequence). CDR3 amino acids: CASSQGGGTGELFF. The CDR3 DNA follows: TGTGCCAGCAGCCAAGGGGGCGGGACGGGGGAGCTGTTTTTT.